This TCR beta chain was retrieved from a study of OX40 agonist ivuxolimab in advanced cancers. Sequencing was performed with immunoSEQ multiplex PCR; in TCRdb, only in-frame clones are kept and a portion is missing. Among 63,000 or so clones listed, 70% to 90% were seen once. The ends lost 8 bases at V and 5 bases at J; junction bases unmatched: 13. Looked up from germline, CDR1 is SNHLY and CDR2 is FYNNEI. The CDR3 consists of 17 residues. The sample here was CD4+ or CD8+ T cells sorted from blood, taken in a trial of the OX40 agonist ivuxolimab. This receptor was identified in an adult with an advanced solid tumor such as melanoma, head and neck, liver or kidney cancer. This chain joins TRBV2 and TRBJ2-3; 13 nucleotides match TRBD2. The CDR3 sequence is CASLLPTSGGVIDTQYF. CDR3 in DNA: TGTGCCAGCCTCTTGCCAACTAGCGGGGGGGTCATAGATACGCAGTATTTT.